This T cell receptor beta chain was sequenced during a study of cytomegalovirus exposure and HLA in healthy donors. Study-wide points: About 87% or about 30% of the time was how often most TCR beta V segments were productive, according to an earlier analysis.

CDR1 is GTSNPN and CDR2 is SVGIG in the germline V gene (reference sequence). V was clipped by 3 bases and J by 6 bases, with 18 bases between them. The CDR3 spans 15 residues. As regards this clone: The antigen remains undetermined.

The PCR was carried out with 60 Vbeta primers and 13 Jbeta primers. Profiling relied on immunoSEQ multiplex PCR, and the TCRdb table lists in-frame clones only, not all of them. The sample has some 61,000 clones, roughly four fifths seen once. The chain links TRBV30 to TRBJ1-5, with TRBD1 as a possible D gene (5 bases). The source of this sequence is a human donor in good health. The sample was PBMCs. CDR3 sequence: CAWSGGRGWGQPQHF. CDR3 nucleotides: TGTGCCTGGAGCGGTGGGAGGGGTTGGGGTCAGCCCCAGCATTTT.